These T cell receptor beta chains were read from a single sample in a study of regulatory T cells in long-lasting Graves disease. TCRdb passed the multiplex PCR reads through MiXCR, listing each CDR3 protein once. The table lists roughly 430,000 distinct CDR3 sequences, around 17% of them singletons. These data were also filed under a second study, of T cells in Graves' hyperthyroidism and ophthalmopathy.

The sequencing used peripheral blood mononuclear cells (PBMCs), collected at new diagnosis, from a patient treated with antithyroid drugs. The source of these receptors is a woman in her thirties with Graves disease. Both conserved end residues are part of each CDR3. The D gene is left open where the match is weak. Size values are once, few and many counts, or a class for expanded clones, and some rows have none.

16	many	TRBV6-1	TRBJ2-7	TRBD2	TGTGCCAGCAGCCCTGCGGAAGCGGGGGCCGCTACGAGGCAGTACTTC	CASSPAEAGAATRQYF
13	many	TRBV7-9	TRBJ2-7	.	TGTGCCAGCAGCTTGGCACACGCCTACGAGCAGTACTTC	CASSLAHAYEQYF
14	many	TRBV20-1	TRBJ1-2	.	TGCAGTGCCCTTCCGACGGGAGCTAACTATGGCTACACCTTC	CSALPTGANYGYTF
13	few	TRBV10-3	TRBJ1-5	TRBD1	TGTGCCAGCGAGGCAGGGGGGCATCAGCCCCAGCATTTT	CASEAGGHQPQHF
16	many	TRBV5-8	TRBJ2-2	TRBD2	TGTGCCAGCAGCCGTTCTAGCGGGAGTAACACCGGGGAGCTGTTTTTT	CASSRSSGSNTGELFF
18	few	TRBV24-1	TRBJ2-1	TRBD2	TGTGCCACCAGTGACCCCTCCATAGCGGGAGGGCCCCACAATGAGCAGTTCTTC	CATSDPSIAGGPHNEQFF
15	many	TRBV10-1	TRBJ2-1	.	TGCGCCAGCAGTGAGTCCGGCATTGGAGCGGATGAGCAGTTCTTC	CASSESGIGADEQFF
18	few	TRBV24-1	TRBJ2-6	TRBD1	TGTGCCACCAGTGAGCCGGGACAGGGGCCTCGAGGGGCCAACGTCCTGACTTTC	CATSEPGQGPRGANVLTF
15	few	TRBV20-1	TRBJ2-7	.	TGCAGTGCTAGGGGTGCGTCGGACAGAGTCTACGAGCAGTACTTC	CSARGASDRVYEQYF
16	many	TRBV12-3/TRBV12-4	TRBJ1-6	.	TGTGCCAGCAGTTTAGCCGGACAGAGGCGTAATTCACCCCTCCACTTT	CASSLAGQRRNSPLHF
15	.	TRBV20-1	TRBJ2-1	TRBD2	TGCAGTGCTAGGGCCGGGACTAGCGCATACAATGAGCAGTTCTTC	CSARAGTSAYNEQFF
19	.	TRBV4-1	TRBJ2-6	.	TGCGCCAGCAGCCAAGTCCGGTTCCTAGCTGAGTCTGGGGCCAACGTCCTGACTTTC	CASSQVRFLAESGANVLTF
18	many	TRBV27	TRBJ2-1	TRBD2	TGTGCCAGCAGTTTACGGATCATAGCGGGAGGGCCCAACAATGAGCAGTTCTTC	CASSLRIIAGGPNNEQFF
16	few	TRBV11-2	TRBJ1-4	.	TGTGCCAGCAGCTTAGACGGGGGCGCCCCTAATGAAAAACTGTTTTTT	CASSLDGGAPNEKLFF
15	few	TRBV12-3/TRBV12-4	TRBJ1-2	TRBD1	TGTGCCAGCAGTTTAGGGGACAGGGTGGACTATGGCTACACCTTC	CASSLGDRVDYGYTF
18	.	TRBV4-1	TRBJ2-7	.	TGCGCCAGCAGCCCCCTGGGGCAGGGCGCTTCGGGGTTCGACGAGCAGTACTTC	CASSPLGQGASGFDEQYF
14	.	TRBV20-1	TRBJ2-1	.	TGCAGTGCTACACTAGGTTCTTTGGTTAATGAGCAGTTCTTC	CSATLGSLVNEQFF
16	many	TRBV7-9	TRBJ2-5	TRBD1	TGTGCCAGCAGCTTAAAACGGACAGGGGGCGGAGAGACCCAGTACTTC	CASSLKRTGGGETQYF
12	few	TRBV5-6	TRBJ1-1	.	TGTGCCAGCAGCTTGTACGTGGGGAAAGCTTTCTTT	CASSLYVGKAFF
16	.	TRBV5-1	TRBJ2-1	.	TGCGCCAGCAGCTTGTCGAACAGGGACCCCTACAATGAGCAGTTCTTC	CASSLSNRDPYNEQFF
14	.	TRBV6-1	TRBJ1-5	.	TGTGCCAGAAAACAGATATATAGCAATCAGCCCCAGCATTTT	CARKQIYSNQPQHF
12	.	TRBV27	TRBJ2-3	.	TGTGCCAGCAGTTCGATAGAAGATACGCAGTATTTT	CASSSIEDTQYF
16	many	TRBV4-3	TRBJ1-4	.	TGCGCCAGCAGCCAAGATAGGTTTCCACCTAATGAAAAACTGTTTTTT	CASSQDRFPPNEKLFF
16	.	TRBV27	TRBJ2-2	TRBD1	TGTGCCAGCAGCTTTGGGGCAGGGGGGAACACCGGGGAGCTGTTTTTT	CASSFGAGGNTGELFF
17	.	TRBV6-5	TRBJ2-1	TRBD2	TGTGCCAGCAGTTACTCGGTGACTAGCGGGACCTACAATGAGCAGTTCTTC	CASSYSVTSGTYNEQFF
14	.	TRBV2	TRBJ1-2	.	TGTGCCAGCAGTGAAGAGGCCAGGGACTATGGCTACACCTTC	CASSEEARDYGYTF
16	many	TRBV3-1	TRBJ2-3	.	TGTGCCAGCAGCCAAGTTGGCAGGGAGTATAAAGATACGCAGTATTTT	CASSQVGREYKDTQYF
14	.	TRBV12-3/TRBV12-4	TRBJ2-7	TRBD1	TGTGCCAGCAGTGCCCCGGACAGGGGGTACGAGCAGTACTTC	CASSAPDRGYEQYF
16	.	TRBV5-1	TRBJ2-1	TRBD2	TGCGCCAGCAGCTTGAGGCTAGCGGGAGGGCTGAGTGAGCAGTTCTTC	CASSLRLAGGLSEQFF
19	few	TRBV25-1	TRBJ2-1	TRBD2	TGTGCCAGCAACTTAATGGGGCTAGCGGGAGGTCCCTCCTACAATGAGCAGTTCTTC	CASNLMGLAGGPSYNEQFF
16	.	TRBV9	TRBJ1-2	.	TGTGCCAGCAGCGCGGCAACGCGACAGAGGATGGATGGCTACACCTTC	CASSAATRQRMDGYTF
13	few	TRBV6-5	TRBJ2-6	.	TGTGCCAGCAGTTACCCTGGGGCCAACGTCCTGACTTTC	CASSYPGANVLTF
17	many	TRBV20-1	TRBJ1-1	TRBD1	TGCACCCCGGGACAGGGGGTTCTAGGCCGCTTGAGCACTGAAGCTTTCTTT	CTPGQGVLGRLSTEAFF
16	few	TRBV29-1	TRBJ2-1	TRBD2	TGCAGCGTTGAAGTCGGGCTAGCGGTTGGCGGGTATGAGCAGTTCTTC	CSVEVGLAVGGYEQFF
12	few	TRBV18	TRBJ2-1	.	TGTGCCAGCTCACCACAGGGTCCTGAGCAGTTCTTC	CASSPQGPEQFF
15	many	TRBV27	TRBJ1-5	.	TGTGCCACCGGAGGTGGGGGGCTGAGCAATCAGCCCCAGCATTTT	CATGGGGLSNQPQHF
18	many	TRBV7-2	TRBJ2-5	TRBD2	TGTGCCAGCAGCTTACTAGGATTTAGCGGGACTTACCAAGAGACCCAGTACTTC	CASSLLGFSGTYQETQYF